Presented here are 21 T cell receptor beta chains from one specimen sequenced in a study of blood T cell repertoires in COVID-19. Sequencing used immunoSEQ multiplex PCR; TCRdb keeps in-frame clones, though not all of them. The repertoire includes 250,000 to 350,000 clones, 70% to 85% of them detected once, and more than 1.4% sits in the top ten. The specimen sequenced was peripheral blood. The receptors stem from a human donor with COVID-19, enrolled during active disease. The donor label of this sample is uncertain.

The chain is built from TRBV6-6 and TRBJ2-2, with D perhaps TRBD2 (5 bases). V was clipped by 5 bases and J by 7 bases, with 11 bases between them. The CDR3 consists of 13 residues. Germline V gene sequence: CDR1 MNHNY, CDR2 SVGAGI (reference sequence). The CDR3, as DNA: TGTGCCAGCAGTCGAGGGCCCGACGGGGAGCTGTTTTTT. It encodes CASSRGPDGELFF.

The chain has TRBV28 and TRBJ2-1; the match to TRBD2 covers 9 bases. The CDR3 extends over 18 amino acids. Germline V lookup: CDR1 MDHEN, CDR2 SYDVKM. J gave up 4 bases and V 6 bases, and 16 bases lay outside the gene matches. The CDR3 DNA reads TGTGCCAGCAGCCAACTAGCGGGTCTGTCCATACTTTACAATGAGCAGTTCTTC. Protein product: CASSQLAGLSILYNEQFF.

J is TRBJ2-3 and V is TRBV7-9; TRBD2 matches 14 bases. V lost 5 bases to trimming and J lost 5 bases; unmatched junction nucleotides: 3. Germline CDR1 SEHNR, CDR2 FQNEAQ (reference sequence). The CDR3 has 15 amino acids. CDR3 nucleotides: TGTGCCAGCAGCCAGACTAGCGGGAGGGTAGATACGCAGTATTTT. Translating gives CASSQTSGRVDTQYF.

The chain couples TRBV6-5 to TRBJ1-2; possible D gene TRBD1, 5 bases. This CDR3 has 12 residues. CDR1 MNHEY and CDR2 SVGAGI come from the germline V gene. Trimming took 6 bases from V and 7 from J, leaving 12 bases between them. The CDR3 region has the DNA TGTGCCAGCAGAACTGGGGGGACTGGCTACACCTTC. Its translation: CASRTGGTGYTF.

This clone was found once. The chain joins TRBV5-1 to TRBJ2-5, with D unclear. CDR1 is SGHRS, CDR2 YFSETQ, per germline. The CDR3 has 14 amino acids. V lost 4 bases, J lost 1 base, and 11 bases lay in between. The CDR3 DNA reads TGCGCCAGCAGCCCCCAGGTTAGCCAAGAGACCCAGTACTTC. Its protein is CASSPQVSQETQYF.

V usage is TRBV5-1 and J usage is TRBJ1-2, with D unclear. CDR1 and CDR2 from the germline V gene are SGHRS and YFSETQ. This CDR3 is built from 15 residues. Deletions cut 1 base from V and 3 bases from J, with 13 bases between. DNA for the CDR3: TGCGCCAGCAGCTTGACGTCAGGTAACCACTATGGCTACACCTTC. Translation gives CASSLTSGNHYGYTF.

This clone was seen a single time. J is TRBJ1-5 and V is TRBV3-1 (or the pseudogene TRBV3-2); possibly TRBD1 for D (5 bases). Germline values: CDR1 LGHDT, CDR2 YNNKEL (reference sequence). V lost 3 bases and J 2 bases, leaving 11 bases between the germline ends. CDR3 length equals 15 residues. The CDR3 is CASSHLGGGNQPQHF. For the CDR3, the DNA is TGTGCCAGCAGCCATCTGGGAGGGGGCAATCAGCCCCAGCATTTT.

In DNA form, the CDR3 reads TGTGCCAGCAGCGTATCAGCCGGACTCCGAAATGAGCAGTTCTTC. This translates into CASSVSAGLRNEQFF. This chain links TRBV9 with TRBJ2-1; D might be TRBD2 (5 bases). V lost 1 base to trimming and J lost 7 bases, with 15 bases between them. CDR1 is SGDLS and CDR2 is YYNGEE in the germline V gene. CDR3 length: 15 residues.

This CDR3 reads CATSNSGTRNTGELFF. CDR3 DNA: TGTGCCACCTCCAACTCCGGGACACGGAACACCGGGGAGCTGTTTTTT. V usage is TRBV2 and J usage is TRBJ2-2; D may be TRBD1 (6 bases). The CDR3 covers 16 residues. Trimming stripped 10 bases from V and 1 base from J, with 19 bases between. CDR1 is SNHLY, CDR2 FYNNEI, per germline.

The genes are TRBV11-2 and TRBJ2-1, with 9 bases aligning to TRBD2. The J segment lost 5 bases and the V segment lost 5 bases, leaving 10 bases of the junction unmatched. In germline, CDR1 is SGHAT, CDR2 FQNNGV. The CDR3 consists of 16 residues. Written as DNA, the CDR3 is TGTGCCAGCAGCCAGGGGGGGCTAGCGGGAAACAATGAGCAGTTCTTC. As protein: CASSQGGLAGNNEQFF.

The CDR3 nucleotides are TGTGCCAGCAGACTACTAGCGGCGTTCGGGACCCAGTACTTC. Translating it yields CASRLLAAFGTQYF. The chain is built from TRBV2 and TRBJ2-5; TRBD2 matches 8 bases. This CDR3 is 14 amino acids long. Germline V gene data show CDR1 as SNHLY and CDR2 as FYNNEI. Trimming at V came to 6 bases and at J to 7 bases, leaving 10 bases not matched to a gene.

The chain links TRBV7-2 to TRBJ1-2; 7 bases match TRBD1. Germline V gene data show CDR1 as SGHTA and CDR2 as FQGNSA. The junction had 4 bases not matched to a gene; V was cut back by 3 bases and J by 3 bases. There are 14 residues in the CDR3. Here the CDR3 DNA reads TGTGCCAGCAGCTTTAACAGGGGAGACTATGGCTACACCTTC. Protein: CASSFNRGDYGYTF.

V gene TRBV7-3 combines with J gene TRBJ1-1; D is possibly TRBD1 (5 bases). CDR3 length: 15 amino acids. CDR1 SGHTA and CDR2 FQGTGA come from the germline V gene. Trimming removed 5 bases from V and 1 base from J, with 14 bases in between. The CDR3 is CASSPDLDRNTEAFF. The CDR3 bases are TGTGCCAGCAGCCCCGACTTAGACAGGAACACTGAAGCTTTCTTT.

The rearrangement links TRBV20-1 to TRBJ2-7; no definite D call. CDR3 length: 11 amino acids. Trimming took 3 bases from V and 7 from J, leaving 10 bases between them. Germline CDR1 is DFQATT and CDR2 is SNEGSKA (reference sequence). The CDR3 bases are TGCAGTGCTAGTTCCTTCGGGGAGCAGTACTTC. As protein: CSASSFGEQYF.

A single count supports this clone. The chain is built from TRBV28 and TRBJ1-2; 8 nucleotides align to TRBD1. Germline V gene data show CDR1 as MDHEN and CDR2 as SYDVKM. The CDR3 length is 14 residues. Trimming took 8 bases from V and 2 from J; bases not matched to a gene: 7. The CDR3 sequence is CASLTGTGNYGYTF. As DNA, the CDR3 is TGTGCCAGCCTAACCGGGACAGGAAACTATGGCTACACCTTC.

This clone is a singleton in its sample. The V and J genes are TRBV7-2 and TRBJ2-1; TRBD1 matches 7 bases. The germline V gene has CDR1 SGHTA and CDR2 FQGNSA. The CDR3 covers 15 residues. The V gene end was trimmed by 2 bases and the J gene end by 7 bases; junction bases not matched to a gene: 8. The CDR3 region is CASSLTLDRANEQFF. The CDR3 DNA sequence: TGTGCCAGCAGCTTAACCCTAGACAGGGCAAATGAGCAGTTCTTC.

This clone was counted only a few times. The gene calls are TRBV5-1 and TRBJ1-5; the D gene is possibly TRBD1 (6 bases). Germline assignment: CDR1 SGHRS and CDR2 YFSETQ. Trimming removed 4 bases from V and 5 bases from J, with 16 bases in between. This CDR3 has 15 residues. The CDR3 bases are TGCGCCAGCAGCCCCCTAGGGGGGGGAGATCAGCCCCAGCATTTT. The encoded protein is CASSPLGGGDQPQHF.

This clone was detected a few times. The chain links TRBV3-1 (or the pseudogene TRBV3-2) to TRBJ1-1; the match to TRBD1 covers 10 bases. V gave up 8 bases and J gave up 6 bases; unmatched junction bases: 3. From germline, CDR1 is LGHDT and CDR2 YNNKEL (reference sequence). The CDR3 runs 12 residues. CDR3 residues: CASRGTGAEAFF. The CDR3, as DNA: TGTGCCAGCCGCGGGACAGGGGCTGAAGCTTTCTTT.

The CDR3, as DNA: TGTGCCAGTAGTATAGGTCCAGGGGGCACTGAAGCTTTCTTT. Its translation: CASSIGPGGTEAFF. The gene calls are TRBV19 and TRBJ1-1; 7 nucleotides match TRBD1. Trimming took 1 base from V and 4 from J; bases not matched to a gene: 3. Germline CDR1 reads LNHDA; CDR2 reads SQIVND (reference sequence). This CDR3 has 14 residues.

The chain employs TRBV29-1 and TRBJ2-1; D not resolved. The CDR3 loop spans 13 amino acids. V was cut by 1 base and J by 3 bases, with 7 bases left in between. Germline CDR1 SQVTM, CDR2 ANQGSEA. The CDR3 sequence is CSVEAQIYNEQFF. Here the CDR3 DNA reads TGCAGCGTTGAAGCACAGATCTACAATGAGCAGTTCTTC.

The chain has TRBV3-1 (or the pseudogene TRBV3-2) and TRBJ1-3; 7 bases fit TRBD1. Germline V CDR1 and CDR2: LGHDT, YNNKEL (reference sequence). This CDR3 has 17 residues. V gave up 3 bases and J gave up 2 bases; unmatched junction bases: 10. DNA of the CDR3: TGTGCCAGCAGCCAGATGGGACAGAAGTTGACTGGAAACACCATATATTTT. Amino acids: CASSQMGQKLTGNTIYF.